This T cell receptor beta chain originates from a study of post-analysis software for immune sequencing data. The wider study: Progressive-relapsing, secondary progressive and relapsing-remitting multiple sclerosis were among the disease courses included. Study outcomes and limitations: The normalized Chao1 diversity of multiple sclerosis patients was significantly lower than that of controls. Roughly five TRBV segments were significantly more frequent in patients than in controls. TRBV5-6, TRBV5-1 and TRBV20-1 were among these segments. Samples prepared in the same batch strongly co-clustered by F measure.

V lost 0 bases to trimming and J lost 2 bases; unmatched junction nucleotides: 4. Looked up from germline, CDR1 is SGHKS and CDR2 is YYEKEE (reference sequence). The CDR3 is 16 residues long. As to this clonotype: The target antigen is unknown.

Libraries were made from TCR beta cDNA, and they carried unique molecular identifiers. From roughly 1 to 10 million T cells, 400,000 to 650,000 cDNA molecules were obtained. MiXCR, applied by TCRdb to the PCR reads, yields one record per CDR3 protein. The table includes roughly 570,000 distinct CDR3 sequences, 34% detected once. Sequenced: blood. The V call is TRBV5-5, the J call TRBJ2-7; 11 bases agree with TRBD2. The source of this sequence is a girl between 2 and 17 years old with multiple sclerosis. DNA for the CDR3: TGTGCCAGCAGCTTGGGCGGGACTAGCGGCACCTACGAGCAGTACTTC. Translating it yields CASSLGGTSGTYEQYF.